This T cell receptor beta chain came from a study of T cell responses to AZD1222 COVID-19 vaccine. Study results and caveats: At baseline, just five to seven AZD1222 recipients tested seropositive. White British ancestry dominated among donors, who included more females, and clonal diversity was possibly underestimated.

TCRdb's copy holds only in-frame clones and misses some; the assay was immunoSEQ multiplex PCR. The repertoire holds 150,000 or so clones, with about 90% as singletons. Both about-4-week and about-12-week second-dose recipients were combined. Turning to this clone: As yet, its antigen is unknown.

There are 18 residues in the CDR3. Sequences were derived from peripheral blood, sampled 28 days after the second AZD1222 dose. The clonotype was recovered from an adult who received the AZD1222 COVID-19 vaccine. The chain is built from TRBV21-1 and TRBJ1-2; no DNA check was done on the table's D call, TRBD1. TRBV21-1 corresponds to a pseudogene. For the CDR3, the DNA is TGTGCCAGCAGCAAACTCGGAACAGAAGTTAGAGCTAACTATGGCTACACCTTC. It specifies CASSKLGTEVRANYGYTF.